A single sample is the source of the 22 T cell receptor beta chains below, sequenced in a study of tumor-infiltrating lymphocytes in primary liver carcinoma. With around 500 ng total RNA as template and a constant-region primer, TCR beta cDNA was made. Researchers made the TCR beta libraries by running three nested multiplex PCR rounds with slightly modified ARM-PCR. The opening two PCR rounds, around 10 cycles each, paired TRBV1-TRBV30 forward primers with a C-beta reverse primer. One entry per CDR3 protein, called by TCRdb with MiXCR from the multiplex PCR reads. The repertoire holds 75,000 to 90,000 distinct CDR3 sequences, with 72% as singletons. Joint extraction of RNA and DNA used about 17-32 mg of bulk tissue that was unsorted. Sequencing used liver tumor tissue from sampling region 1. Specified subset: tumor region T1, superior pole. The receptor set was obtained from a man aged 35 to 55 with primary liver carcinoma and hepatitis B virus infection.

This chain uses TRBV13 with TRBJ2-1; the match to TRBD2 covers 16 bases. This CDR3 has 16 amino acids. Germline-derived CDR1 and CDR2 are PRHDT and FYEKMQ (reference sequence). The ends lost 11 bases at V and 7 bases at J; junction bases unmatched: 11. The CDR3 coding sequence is TGTGCCCGCAACTGGGGACTAGCGGGAGGGCCGAATGAGCAGTTCTTC. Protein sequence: CARNWGLAGGPNEQFF. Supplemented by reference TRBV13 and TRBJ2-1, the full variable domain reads AAGVIQSPRHLIKEKRETATLKCYPIPRHDTVYWYQQGPGQDPQFLISFYEKMQSDKGSIPDRFSAQQFSDYHSELNMSSLELGDSALYFCARNWGLAGGPNEQFFGPGTRLTVL.

The CDR3 bases are TGTGCCAGCAGTTACCCAGTGGATGGCACCAGGGTGCTGTTTTTT. It encodes CASSYPVDGTRVLFF. The rearrangement joins TRBV6-5 to TRBJ2-2; D may be TRBD1 (5 bases). The CDR3 contains 15 residues. Germline lookup yields CDR1 MNHEY and CDR2 SVGAGI. V shed 2 bases and J shed 13 bases, with 20 bases lying between them.

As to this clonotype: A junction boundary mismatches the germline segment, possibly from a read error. CDR3 DNA sequence: TGTGCCGGCAGTTACCCGAGGCTAGCGGGGGGGCCATCGAGTGAGCAGTACTTC. As protein: CAGSYPRLAGGPSSEQYF. The chain combines TRBV6-5 with TRBJ2-7, with 12 bases lining up with TRBD2. Germline V CDR1 and CDR2: MNHEY, SVGAGI. This CDR3 contains 18 residues.

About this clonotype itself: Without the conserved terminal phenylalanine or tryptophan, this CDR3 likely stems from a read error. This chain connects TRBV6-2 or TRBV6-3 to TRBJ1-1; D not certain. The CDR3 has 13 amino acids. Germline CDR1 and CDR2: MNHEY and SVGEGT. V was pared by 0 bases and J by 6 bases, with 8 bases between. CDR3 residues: CASSYSRDSEAFS. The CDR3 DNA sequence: TGTGCCAGCAGTTACTCAAGGGATTCTGAAGCTTTCTCA.

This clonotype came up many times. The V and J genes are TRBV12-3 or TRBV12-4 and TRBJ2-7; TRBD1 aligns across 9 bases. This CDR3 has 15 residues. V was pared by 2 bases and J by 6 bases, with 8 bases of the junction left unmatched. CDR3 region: CASSLRTGGESEQYF. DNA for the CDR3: TGTGCCAGCAGTTTAAGAACAGGGGGCGAGTCCGAGCAGTACTTC.

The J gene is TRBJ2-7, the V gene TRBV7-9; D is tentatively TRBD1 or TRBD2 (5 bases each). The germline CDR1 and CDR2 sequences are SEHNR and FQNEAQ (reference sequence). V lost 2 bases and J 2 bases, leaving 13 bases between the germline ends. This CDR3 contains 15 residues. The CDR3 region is CASSLTRDRTYEQYF. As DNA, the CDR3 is TGTGCCAGCAGCTTAACCCGGGACCGTACCTACGAGCAGTACTTC.

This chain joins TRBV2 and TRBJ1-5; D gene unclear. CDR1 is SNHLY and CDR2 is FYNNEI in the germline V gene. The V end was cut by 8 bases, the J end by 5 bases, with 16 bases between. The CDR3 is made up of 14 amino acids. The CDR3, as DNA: TGTGCCAGCGGGGAGAGTGGCAGTTATCAGCCCCAGCATTTT. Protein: CASGESGSYQPQHF.

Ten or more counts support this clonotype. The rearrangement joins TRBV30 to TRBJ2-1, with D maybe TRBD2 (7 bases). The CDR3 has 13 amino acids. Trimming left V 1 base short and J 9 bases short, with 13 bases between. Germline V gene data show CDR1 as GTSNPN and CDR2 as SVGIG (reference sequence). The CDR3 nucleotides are TGTGCCTGGAGTGGGGGGGGAGGGGGTGAGCAGTTCTTC. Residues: CAWSGGGGGEQFF.

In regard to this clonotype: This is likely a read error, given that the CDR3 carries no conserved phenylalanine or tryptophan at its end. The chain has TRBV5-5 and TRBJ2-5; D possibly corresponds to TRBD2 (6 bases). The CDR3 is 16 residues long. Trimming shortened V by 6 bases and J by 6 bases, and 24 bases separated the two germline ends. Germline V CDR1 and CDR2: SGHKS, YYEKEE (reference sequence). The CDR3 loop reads CASTTTVLTGGQTQYL. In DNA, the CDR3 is TGTGCCAGCACCACTACTGTGCTTACAGGAGGGCAGACCCAGTACTTA.

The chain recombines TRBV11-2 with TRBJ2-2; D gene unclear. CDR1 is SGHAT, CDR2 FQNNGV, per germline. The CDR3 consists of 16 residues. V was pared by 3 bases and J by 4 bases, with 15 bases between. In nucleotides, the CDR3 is TGTGCCAGCAGCTTTGAATATCATGATAGCACCGGGGAGCTGTTTTTT. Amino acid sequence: CASSFEYHDSTGELFF.

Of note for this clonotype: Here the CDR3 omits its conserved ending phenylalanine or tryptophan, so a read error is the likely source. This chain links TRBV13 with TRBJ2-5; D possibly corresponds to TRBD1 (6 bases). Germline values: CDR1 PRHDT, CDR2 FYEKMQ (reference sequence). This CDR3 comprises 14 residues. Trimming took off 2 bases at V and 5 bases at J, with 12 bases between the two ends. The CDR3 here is CASSLPGDDETQYS. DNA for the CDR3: TGTGCCAGCAGCTTACCAGGGGACGACGAGACCCAGTACTCC.

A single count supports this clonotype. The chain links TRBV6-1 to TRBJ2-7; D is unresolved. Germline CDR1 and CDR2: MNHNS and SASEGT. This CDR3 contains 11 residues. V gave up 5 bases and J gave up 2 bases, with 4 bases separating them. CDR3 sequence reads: CASSTPYEQYF. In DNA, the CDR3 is TGTGCCAGCAGTACCCCCTACGAGCAGTACTTC.

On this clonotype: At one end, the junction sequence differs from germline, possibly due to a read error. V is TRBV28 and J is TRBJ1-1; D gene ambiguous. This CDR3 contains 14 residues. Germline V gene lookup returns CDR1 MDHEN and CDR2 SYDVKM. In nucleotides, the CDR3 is TGTACCAGTCACAGCCGGTGGTTGAGCACTGAAGCTTTCTTT. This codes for CTSHSRWLSTEAFF.

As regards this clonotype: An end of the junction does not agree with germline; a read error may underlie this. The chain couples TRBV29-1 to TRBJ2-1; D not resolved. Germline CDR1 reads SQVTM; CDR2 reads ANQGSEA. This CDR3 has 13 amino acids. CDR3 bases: TGCAGCGCTGCGGCAGATTGGATCGATGAGCGGTTCTTC. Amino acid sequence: CSAAADWIDERFF.

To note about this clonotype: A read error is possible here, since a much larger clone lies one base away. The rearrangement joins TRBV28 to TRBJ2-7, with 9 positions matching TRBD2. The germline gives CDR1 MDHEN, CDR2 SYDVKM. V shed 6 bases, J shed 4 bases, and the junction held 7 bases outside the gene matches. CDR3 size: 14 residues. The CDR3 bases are TGTGCCAGCAGAAGGCGGGAGGGCTTATACGAGCAGTACTTC. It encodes CASRRREGLYEQYF. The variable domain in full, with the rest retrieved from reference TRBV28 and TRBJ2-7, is DVKVTQSSRYLVKRTGEKVFLECVQDMDHENMFWYRQDPGLGLRLIYFSYDVKMKEKGDIPEGYSVSREKKERFSLILESASTNQTSMYLCASRRREGLYEQYFGPGTRLTVT.

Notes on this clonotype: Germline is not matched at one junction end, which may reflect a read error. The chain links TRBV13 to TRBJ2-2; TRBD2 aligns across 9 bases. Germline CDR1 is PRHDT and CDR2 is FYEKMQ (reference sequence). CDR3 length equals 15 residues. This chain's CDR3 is CAISILWTSVGELFF. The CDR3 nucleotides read TGTGCCATCAGCATCCTATGGACTAGCGTCGGGGAGCTGTTTTTT.

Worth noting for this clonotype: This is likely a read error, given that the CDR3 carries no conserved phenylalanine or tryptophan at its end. The CDR3 loop is CANSRSGEGVIYEQYY. DNA of the CDR3: TGTGCCAACAGCCGTTCCGGAGAGGGAGTAATCTACGAGCAGTACTAC. The chain links TRBV7-9 to TRBJ2-7; a weak D match, TRBD2 (5 bases). Looked up from germline, CDR1 is SEHNR and CDR2 is FQNEAQ (reference sequence). This CDR3 has 16 residues.

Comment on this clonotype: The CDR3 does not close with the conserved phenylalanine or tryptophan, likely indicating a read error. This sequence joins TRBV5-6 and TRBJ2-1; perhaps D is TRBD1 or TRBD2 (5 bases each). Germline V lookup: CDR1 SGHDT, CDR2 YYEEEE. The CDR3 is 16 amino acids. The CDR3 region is CSSSPPGTGTYNEQFL. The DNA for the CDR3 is TGTTCCAGCAGCCCTCCGGGGACCGGAACCTACAATGAGCAGTTCCTC.

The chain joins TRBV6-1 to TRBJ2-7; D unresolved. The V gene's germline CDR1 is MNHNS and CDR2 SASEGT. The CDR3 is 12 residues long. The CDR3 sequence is CGNSEVPYEQYF. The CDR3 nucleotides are TGTGGCAACAGTGAAGTGCCCTACGAGCAGTACTTC.

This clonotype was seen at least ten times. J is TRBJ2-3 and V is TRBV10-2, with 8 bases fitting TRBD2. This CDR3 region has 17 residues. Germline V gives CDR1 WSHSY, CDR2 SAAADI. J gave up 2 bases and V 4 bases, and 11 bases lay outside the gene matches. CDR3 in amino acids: CASSARERELYTDTQYF. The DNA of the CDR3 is TGCGCCAGCAGTGCCCGAGAGCGGGAGCTCTACACAGATACGCAGTATTTT.

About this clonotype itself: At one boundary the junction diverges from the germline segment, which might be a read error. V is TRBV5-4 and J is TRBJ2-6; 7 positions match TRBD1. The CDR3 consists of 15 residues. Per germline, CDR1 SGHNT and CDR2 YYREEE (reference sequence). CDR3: CASSLTGLGAYVLTF. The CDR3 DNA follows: TGTGCCAGCAGCCTGACAGGGCTTGGGGCCTACGTCCTAACTTTC.

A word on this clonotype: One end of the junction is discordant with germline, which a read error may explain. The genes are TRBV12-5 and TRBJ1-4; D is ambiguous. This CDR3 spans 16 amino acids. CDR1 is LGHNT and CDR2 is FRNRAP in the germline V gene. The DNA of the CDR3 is TGTGCTAGTGGTCCCGAAAGTCAAAGGACTAATGAAAAACTATTTTTT. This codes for CASGPESQRTNEKLFF.